The 27 T cell receptor beta chains below all came from one sample that was sequenced in a study of naive CD8 T cells in extremely preterm neonates. Elective cesarean births at about 37-42 weeks, without labor or membrane rupture, supplied the cord blood. Profiling relied on immunoSEQ multiplex PCR, and the TCRdb table lists in-frame clones only, not all of them. The data show about 4,900 clones, less than 98% seen once. The sequenced material came from naive CD8+ T cells from cord blood. The receptors originated from a newborn in good health.

J is TRBJ1-2 and V is TRBV27; 7 nucleotides match TRBD1. This CDR3 spans 13 amino acids. J was trimmed by 4 bases and V by 5 bases; bases with no gene match: 4. Germline CDR1 MNHEY, CDR2 SMNVEV (reference sequence). CDR3 region: CASSPGQIYGYTF. CDR3 sequence (DNA): TGTGCCAGCAGTCCGGGACAGATCTATGGCTACACCTTC.

The chain carries TRBV6-1 and TRBJ1-2; tentatively, D is TRBD1 (5 bases). The CDR3 totals 13 residues. Germline V gene lookup returns CDR1 MNHNS and CDR2 SASEGT. The V and J ends lost 10 bases and 4 bases respectively, with 16 bases between them. CDR3 sequence: CATDSGFGYGYTF. The CDR3 DNA reads TGTGCCACGGATTCAGGGTTCGGCTATGGCTACACCTTC.

This sequence joins TRBV19 and TRBJ2-1; 7 bases are shared with TRBD1. The CDR3 has 14 amino acids. CDR1 and CDR2 from the germline V gene are LNHDA and SQIVND (reference sequence). The J segment lost 2 bases and the V segment lost 7 bases, leaving 5 bases of the junction unmatched. The CDR3 DNA is TGTGCCAGTACCCAGGACAGGCCCTACAATGAGCAGTTCTTC. As protein: CASTQDRPYNEQFF.

This CDR3 reads CASSWTGGLGNTDTQYF. In DNA form, the CDR3 reads TGCGCCAGCAGCTGGACAGGGGGATTAGGAAACACAGATACGCAGTATTTT. The chain uses TRBV5-1 and TRBJ2-3; 10 positions agree with TRBD1. The length of the CDR3 is 17 residues. V lost 3 bases, J lost 2 bases, and 9 bases stayed unmatched. In germline, CDR1 is SGHRS, CDR2 YFSETQ.

The chain couples TRBV6-4 to TRBJ1-1, with 7 nucleotides matching TRBD1. This CDR3 is 14 amino acids long. Germline V gene lookup returns CDR1 MRHNA and CDR2 SNTAGT. The trim removed 6 bases at V and 1 base at J, leaving 5 bases unmatched. In nucleotides, the CDR3 is TGTGCCAGCAGGAGGACAGGAGAGAACACTGAAGCTTTCTTT. Protein sequence: CASRRTGENTEAFF.

The CDR3 DNA sequence: TGTGCCAGTAGTCCAGGGCCCCACTACGAGCAGTACTTC. Translated: CASSPGPHYEQYF. The V call is TRBV19, the J call TRBJ2-7; maybe TRBD1 (5 bases). Germline V gives CDR1 LNHDA, CDR2 SQIVND (reference sequence). The V gene lost 5 bases and the J gene lost 3 bases, with 11 bases spanning the gap. The CDR3 runs to 13 residues.

The chain carries TRBV9 and TRBJ1-3, with D perhaps matching TRBD1 (5 bases). The CDR3 contains 18 residues. Deletions cut 3 bases from V and 0 bases from J, with 19 bases between. Germline CDR1 SGDLS, CDR2 YYNGEE. Here the CDR3 reads CASSADVDSAYSGNTIYF. CDR3 DNA: TGTGCCAGCAGCGCAGACGTTGACAGTGCTTACTCTGGAAACACCATATATTTT.

V is TRBV28 and J is TRBJ2-1, with D perhaps TRBD2 (6 bases). Per germline, CDR1 MDHEN and CDR2 SYDVKM. CDR3 size: 15 residues. V was pared by 1 base and J by 0 bases, with 7 bases between. CDR3 loop: CASSLSGGSYNEQFF. CDR3 nucleotide sequence: TGTGCCAGCAGTTTATCCGGGGGCTCCTACAATGAGCAGTTCTTC.

The rearrangement uses TRBV27 and TRBJ2-2; 9 bases fit TRBD2. The CDR3 loop spans 16 amino acids. Trimming at V came to 5 bases and at J to 5 bases, leaving 9 bases not matched to a gene. Germline lookup yields CDR1 MNHEY and CDR2 SMNVEV (reference sequence). CDR3 loop: CASSPPGLALTGELFF. CDR3 nucleotides: TGTGCCAGCAGTCCACCGGGACTAGCATTAACCGGGGAGCTGTTTTTT.

This chain connects TRBV5-1 to TRBJ1-5; 8 bases match TRBD1. Germline V CDR1 and CDR2: SGHRS, YFSETQ. The V gene end was trimmed by 0 bases and the J gene end by 5 bases; junction bases not matched to a gene: 1. CDR3 size: 14 residues. CDR3 coding DNA: TGCGCCAGCAGCTTGGGACAGGGGCATCAGCCCCAGCATTTT. This encodes CASSLGQGHQPQHF.

The chain links TRBV6-1 to TRBJ1-3; unclear D gene. Germline V gives CDR1 MNHNS, CDR2 SASEGT. V lost 4 bases to trimming and J lost 1 base, with 8 bases between them. This CDR3 is built from 14 residues. CDR3 residues: CASSGRESGNTIYF. The CDR3 DNA follows: TGTGCCAGCAGTGGTCGAGAATCTGGAAACACCATATATTTT.

This clone is a singleton in its sample. J is TRBJ2-3 and V is TRBV19; TRBD2 matches 8 bases. Germline V gene lookup returns CDR1 LNHDA and CDR2 SQIVND (reference sequence). J lost 6 bases, V lost 1 base, and 12 bases had no gene match. The CDR3 runs to 17 residues. The CDR3 loop reads CASSIGSGGRISDTQYF. The CDR3, as DNA: TGTGCCAGTAGTATAGGCTCGGGGGGGCGTATTTCGGATACGCAGTATTTT.

V is TRBV11-2 and J is TRBJ2-3, with 12 positions matching TRBD2. The germline V gene encodes CDR1 SGHAT and CDR2 FQNNGV. V lost 1 base and J lost 4; bases outside the gene matches: 0. This CDR3 is built from 15 residues. The CDR3 sequence is CASSLASGGADTQYF. The CDR3 DNA is TGTGCCAGCAGCTTAGCTAGCGGGGGGGCAGATACGCAGTATTTT.

This chain uses TRBV19 with TRBJ1-2; 8 positions agree with TRBD1. The V and J ends lost 4 bases and 0 bases, in that order; junction bases with no gene match: 4. The CDR3 is made up of 15 amino acids. Looked up from germline, CDR1 is LNHDA and CDR2 is SQIVND (reference sequence). DNA for the CDR3: TGTGCCAGTAGTAACCGACAGGGGACTAACTATGGCTACACCTTC. The encoded protein is CASSNRQGTNYGYTF.

The rearrangement uses TRBV20-1 and TRBJ1-1, with no clear D. This CDR3 spans 11 amino acids. Germline loops: CDR1 DFQATT, CDR2 SNEGSKA (reference sequence). V lost 6 bases, J lost 5 bases, and 10 bases lay in between. In DNA form, the CDR3 reads TGCAGTGCCCAGAGAGGGACTGAAGCTTTCTTT. The encoded protein is CSAQRGTEAFF.

The CDR3 loop is CSAREGGTQYF. CDR3 coding DNA: TGCAGTGCTAGAGAGGGGGGGACGCAGTATTTT. The J gene is TRBJ2-3, the V gene TRBV20-1; TRBD2 matches 7 bases. The germline V gene has CDR1 DFQATT and CDR2 SNEGSKA (reference sequence). V was clipped by 0 bases and J by 9 bases; unmatched bases: 0. This CDR3 comprises 11 residues.

V and J are TRBV2 and TRBJ2-1; possible D gene TRBD2, 5 bases. Trimming cost V 10 bases and J 6 bases, with 13 bases left between them. Germline CDR1 SNHLY, CDR2 FYNNEI. The CDR3 spans 12 residues. The CDR3 loop is CANREGFNEQFF. The CDR3 nucleotides are TGTGCCAACCGGGAAGGGTTCAATGAGCAGTTCTTC.

The rearrangement joins TRBV7-2 to TRBJ2-3, with 10 bases fitting TRBD1. With V trimmed by 5 bases and J by 2 bases, 1 base remained unmatched. This CDR3 comprises 14 residues. CDR1 is SGHTA and CDR2 is FQGNSA in the germline V gene. CDR3 protein: CASSGTGVTDTQYF. CDR3 nucleotide sequence: TGTGCCAGCAGCGGGACAGGGGTCACAGATACGCAGTATTTT. Full variable domain (missing parts from reference TRBV7-2 and TRBJ2-3): GAGVSQSPSNKVTEKGKDVELRCDPISGHTALYWYRQSLGQGLEFLIYFQGNSAPDKSGLPSDRFSAERTGGSVSTLTIQRTQQEDSAVYLCASSGTGVTDTQYFGPGTRLTVL.

V is TRBV9 and J is TRBJ2-7, with a weak D call TRBD2 (5 bases). CDR1 and CDR2 (germline): SGDLS, YYNGEE. The CDR3 has 15 amino acids. V was shortened by 0 bases and J by 3 bases, with 13 bases between the two germline ends. This CDR3 reads CASSVGSGSIYEQYF. The CDR3 DNA sequence: TGTGCCAGCAGCGTAGGGAGCGGATCGATCTACGAGCAGTACTTC.

The chain recombines TRBV19 with TRBJ2-1; 8 bases are a match to TRBD2. Germline V gene data show CDR1 as LNHDA and CDR2 as SQIVND (reference sequence). V dropped 3 bases and J dropped 2; count of bases not matched to a gene: 0. The CDR3 is 14 amino acids. CDR3 protein: CASSIGGAYNEQFF. Written as DNA, the CDR3 is TGTGCCAGTAGTATCGGGGGGGCCTACAATGAGCAGTTCTTC.

The CDR3 region has the DNA TGTGCCAGCAGCCCACCGGGACTAGGCCAAGAGACCCAGTACTTC. Translated, it gives CASSPPGLGQETQYF. The chain has TRBV11-2 and TRBJ2-5; TRBD2 matches at 8 bases. V was clipped by 5 bases and J by 1 base; unmatched bases: 6. The CDR3 consists of 15 residues. Germline CDR1 SGHAT, CDR2 FQNNGV.

This clone showed up just once. This chain joins TRBV2 and TRBJ2-7; D gene unclear. The germline V and J ends were trimmed by 4 bases and 5 bases, with 3 bases remaining between them. The CDR3 extends over 10 amino acids. Germline V CDR1 and CDR2: SNHLY, FYNNEI. This CDR3 is CASSVNEQYF. The CDR3 region has the DNA TGTGCCAGCAGTGTTAACGAGCAGTACTTC.

The chain combines TRBV27 with TRBJ1-2; a possible D gene is TRBD1 (6 bases). The CDR3 is made up of 14 amino acids. Germline CDR1 reads MNHEY; CDR2 reads SMNVEV (reference sequence). V was shortened by 6 bases and J by 6 bases, with 17 bases between the two germline ends. The CDR3 sequence: CASRALGGANGYTF. The CDR3 DNA follows: TGTGCCAGCAGGGCCTTGGGGGGGGCAAATGGCTACACCTTC.

This clone was counted once. CDR3 residues: CASSLGAGASNEQFF. The CDR3 DNA reads as TGTGCCAGCAGCTTGGGAGCGGGGGCCTCTAATGAGCAGTTCTTC. The rearrangement joins TRBV5-6 to TRBJ2-1, with 8 bases lining up with TRBD2. V trimming: 0 bases; J trimming: 7 bases; junction bases outside the gene matches: 6. The CDR3 consists of 15 residues. Germline CDR1 SGHDT, CDR2 YYEEEE.

V gene TRBV10-1 combines with J gene TRBJ2-4; D gene uncertain. CDR3 size: 12 residues. Germline lookup yields CDR1 WNHNN and CDR2 SYGVQD (reference sequence). V was cut by 3 bases and J by 2 bases, with 2 bases left in between. The DNA of the CDR3 is TGCGCCAGCAGTGACACCAAAAACATTCAGTACTTC. Its translation: CASSDTKNIQYF.

The chain combines TRBV15 with TRBJ1-1; D might be TRBD1 (6 bases). The CDR3 totals 15 residues. Trimming left V 8 bases short and J 2 bases short, with 18 bases between. Germline assignment: CDR1 LNHNV and CDR2 YYDKDF (reference sequence). The CDR3 spells CATLDPRGTNTEAFF. The CDR3, as DNA: TGTGCCACCCTAGATCCAAGGGGGACAAACACTGAAGCTTTCTTT.

This chain links TRBV5-4 with TRBJ2-1; 10 positions match TRBD1. The CDR3 covers 14 residues. CDR1 and CDR2 from the germline V gene are SGHNT and YYREEE (reference sequence). V lost 6 bases and J lost 8; bases outside the gene matches: 8. CDR3 sequence: CASKGTGAIDEQFF. The DNA of the CDR3 is TGTGCCAGCAAGGGGACAGGGGCTATTGATGAGCAGTTCTTC.